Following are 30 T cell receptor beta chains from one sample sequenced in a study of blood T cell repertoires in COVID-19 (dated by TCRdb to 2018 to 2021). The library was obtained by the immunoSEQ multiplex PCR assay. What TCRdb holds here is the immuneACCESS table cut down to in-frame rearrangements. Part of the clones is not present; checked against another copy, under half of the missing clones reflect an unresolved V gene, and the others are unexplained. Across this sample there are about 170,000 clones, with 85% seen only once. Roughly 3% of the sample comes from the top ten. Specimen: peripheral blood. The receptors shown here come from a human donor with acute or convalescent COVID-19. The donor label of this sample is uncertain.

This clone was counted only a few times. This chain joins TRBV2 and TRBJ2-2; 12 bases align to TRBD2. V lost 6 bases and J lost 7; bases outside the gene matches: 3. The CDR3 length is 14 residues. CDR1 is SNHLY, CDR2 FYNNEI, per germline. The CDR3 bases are TGTGCCAGCAGAGGACTAGCGGGGCTCGGGGAGCTGTTTTTT. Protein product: CASRGLAGLGELFF.

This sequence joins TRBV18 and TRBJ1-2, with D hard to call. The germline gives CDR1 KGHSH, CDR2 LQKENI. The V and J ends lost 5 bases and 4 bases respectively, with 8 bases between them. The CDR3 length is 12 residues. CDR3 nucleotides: TGTGCCAGCTCAGATATTAGCTATGGCTACACCTTC. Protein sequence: CASSDISYGYTF.

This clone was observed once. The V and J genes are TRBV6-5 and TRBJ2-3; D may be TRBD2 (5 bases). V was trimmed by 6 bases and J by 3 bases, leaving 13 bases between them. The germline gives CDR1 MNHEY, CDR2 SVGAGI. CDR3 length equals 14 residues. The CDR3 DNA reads TGTGCCAGCAGCCCCGGGGAAACTACAGATACGCAGTATTTT. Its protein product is CASSPGETTDTQYF.

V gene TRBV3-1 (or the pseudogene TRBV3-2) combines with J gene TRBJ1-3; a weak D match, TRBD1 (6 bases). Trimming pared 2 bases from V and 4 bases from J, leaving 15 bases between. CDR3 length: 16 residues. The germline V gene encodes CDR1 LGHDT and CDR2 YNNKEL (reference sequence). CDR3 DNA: TGTGCCAGCAGCCAAAATCCGGACAGCGCCGGAAACACCATATATTTT. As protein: CASSQNPDSAGNTIYF.

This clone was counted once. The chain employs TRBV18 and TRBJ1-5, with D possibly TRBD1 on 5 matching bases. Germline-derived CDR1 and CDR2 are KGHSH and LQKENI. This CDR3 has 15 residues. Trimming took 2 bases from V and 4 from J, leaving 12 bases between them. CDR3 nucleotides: TGTGCCAGCTCACCAAGCACCGGGGGGAATCAGCCCCAGCATTTT. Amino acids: CASSPSTGGNQPQHF.

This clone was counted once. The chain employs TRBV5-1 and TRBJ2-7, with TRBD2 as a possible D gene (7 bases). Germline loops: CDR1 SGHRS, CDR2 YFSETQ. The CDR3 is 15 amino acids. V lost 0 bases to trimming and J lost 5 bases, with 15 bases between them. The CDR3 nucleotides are TGCGCCAGCAGCTTGGATCGGGGGGCGCAAAACGAGCAGTACTTC. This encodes CASSLDRGAQNEQYF.

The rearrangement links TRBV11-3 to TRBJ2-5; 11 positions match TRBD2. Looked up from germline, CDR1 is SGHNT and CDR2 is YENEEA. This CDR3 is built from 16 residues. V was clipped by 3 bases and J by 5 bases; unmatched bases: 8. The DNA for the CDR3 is TGTGCCAGCAGCTTCAGCTTAGCGGGGGGGCGGGAGACCCAGTACTTC. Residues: CASSFSLAGGRETQYF. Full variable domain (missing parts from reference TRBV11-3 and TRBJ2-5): EAGVVQSPRYKIIEKKQPVAFWCNPISGHNTLYWYLQNLGQGPELLIRYENEEAVDDSQLPKDRFSAERLKGVDSTLKIQPAELGDSAVYLCASSFSLAGGRETQYFGPGTRLLVL.

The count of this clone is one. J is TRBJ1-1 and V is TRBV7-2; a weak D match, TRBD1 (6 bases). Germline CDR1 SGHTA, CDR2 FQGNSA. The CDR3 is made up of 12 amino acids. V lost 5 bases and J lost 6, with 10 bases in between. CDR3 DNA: TGTGCCAGCAGCCCTAACAGGGCTGAAGCTTTCTTT. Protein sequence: CASSPNRAEAFF.

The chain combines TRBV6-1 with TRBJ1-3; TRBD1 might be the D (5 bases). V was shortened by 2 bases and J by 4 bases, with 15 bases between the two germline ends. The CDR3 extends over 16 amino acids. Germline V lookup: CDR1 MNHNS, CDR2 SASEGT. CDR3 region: CASSEILGPLGNTIYF. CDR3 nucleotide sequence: TGTGCCAGCAGTGAAATATTGGGGCCCCTCGGAAACACCATATATTTT.

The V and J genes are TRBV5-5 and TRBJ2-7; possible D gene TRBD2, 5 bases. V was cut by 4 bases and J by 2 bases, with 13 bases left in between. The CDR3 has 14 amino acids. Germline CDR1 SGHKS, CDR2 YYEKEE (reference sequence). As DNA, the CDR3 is TGTGCCAGCAGCCCCCTGAGCGGCGCCTACGAGCAGTACTTC. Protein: CASSPLSGAYEQYF.

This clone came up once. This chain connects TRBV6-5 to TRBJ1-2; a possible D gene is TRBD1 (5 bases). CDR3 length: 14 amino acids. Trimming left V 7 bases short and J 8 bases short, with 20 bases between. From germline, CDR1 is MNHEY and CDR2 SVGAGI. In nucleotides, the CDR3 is TGTGCCAGCACCCCGACCCGGGCCAAGGGGGGCTACACCTTC. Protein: CASTPTRAKGGYTF.

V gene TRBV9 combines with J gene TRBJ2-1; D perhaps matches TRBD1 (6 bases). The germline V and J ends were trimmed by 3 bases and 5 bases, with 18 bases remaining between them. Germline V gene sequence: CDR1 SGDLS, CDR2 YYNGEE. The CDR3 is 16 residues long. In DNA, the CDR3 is TGTGCCAGCAGCGGGAAGCGAACAGGGAGTAACAATGAGCAGTTCTTC. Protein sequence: CASSGKRTGSNNEQFF. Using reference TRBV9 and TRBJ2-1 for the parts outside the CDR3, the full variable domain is DSGVTQTPKHLITATGQRVTLRCSPRSGDLSVYWYQQSLDQGLQFLIQYYNGEERAKGNILERFSAQQFPDLHSELNLSSLELGDSALYFCASSGKRTGSNNEQFFGPGTRLTVL.

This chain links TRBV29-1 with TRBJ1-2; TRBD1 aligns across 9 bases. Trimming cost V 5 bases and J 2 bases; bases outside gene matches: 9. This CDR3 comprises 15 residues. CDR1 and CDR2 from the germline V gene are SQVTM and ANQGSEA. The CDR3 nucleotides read TGCAGCGTTCAAAACAGGGGGCGAGGGAACTATGGCTACACCTTC. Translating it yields CSVQNRGRGNYGYTF.

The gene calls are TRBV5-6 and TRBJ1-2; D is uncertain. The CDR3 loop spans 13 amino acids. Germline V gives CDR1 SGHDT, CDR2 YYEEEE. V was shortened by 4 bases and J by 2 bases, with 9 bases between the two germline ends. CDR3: CASSRRWNYGYTF. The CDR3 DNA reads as TGTGCCAGCAGCCGTAGATGGAACTATGGCTACACCTTC.

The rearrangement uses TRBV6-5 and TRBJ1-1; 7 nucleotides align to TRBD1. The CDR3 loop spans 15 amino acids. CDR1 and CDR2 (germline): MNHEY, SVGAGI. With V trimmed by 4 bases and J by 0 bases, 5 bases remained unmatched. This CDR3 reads CASSSGQTMNTEAFF. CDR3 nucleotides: TGTGCCAGCAGTTCGGGACAGACTATGAACACTGAAGCTTTCTTT.

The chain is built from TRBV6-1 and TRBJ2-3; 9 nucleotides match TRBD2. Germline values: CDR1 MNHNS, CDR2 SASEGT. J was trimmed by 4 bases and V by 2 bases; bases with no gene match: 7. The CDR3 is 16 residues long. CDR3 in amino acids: CASSERASGTADTQYF. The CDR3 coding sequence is TGTGCCAGCAGTGAAAGGGCTAGCGGGACCGCAGATACGCAGTATTTT.

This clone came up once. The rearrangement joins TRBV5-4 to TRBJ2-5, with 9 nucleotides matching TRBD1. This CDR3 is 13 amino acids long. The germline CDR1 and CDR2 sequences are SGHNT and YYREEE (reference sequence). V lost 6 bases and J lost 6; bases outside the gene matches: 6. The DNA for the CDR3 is TGTGCCAGCACCCCGGGACAGGGCCAGACCCAGTACTTC. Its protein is CASTPGQGQTQYF.

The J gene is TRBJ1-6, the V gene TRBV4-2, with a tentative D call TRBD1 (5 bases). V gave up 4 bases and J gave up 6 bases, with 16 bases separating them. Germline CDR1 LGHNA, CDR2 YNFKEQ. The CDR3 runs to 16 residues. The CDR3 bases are TGTGCCAGCAGCCCTGGGGGAGGGGAGGGTAATTCACCCCTCCACTTT. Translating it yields CASSPGGGEGNSPLHF.

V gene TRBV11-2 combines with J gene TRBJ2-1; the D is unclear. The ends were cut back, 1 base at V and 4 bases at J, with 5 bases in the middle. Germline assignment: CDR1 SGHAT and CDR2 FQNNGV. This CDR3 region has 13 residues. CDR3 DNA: TGTGCCAGCAGCTTAGTCCAGTACAATGAGCAGTTCTTC. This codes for CASSLVQYNEQFF.

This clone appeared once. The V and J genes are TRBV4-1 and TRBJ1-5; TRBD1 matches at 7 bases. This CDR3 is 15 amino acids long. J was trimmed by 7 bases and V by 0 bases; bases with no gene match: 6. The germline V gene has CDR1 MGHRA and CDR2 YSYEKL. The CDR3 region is CASSQDEGARQPQHF. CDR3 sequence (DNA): TGCGCCAGCAGCCAAGATGAGGGGGCTCGGCAGCCCCAGCATTTT.

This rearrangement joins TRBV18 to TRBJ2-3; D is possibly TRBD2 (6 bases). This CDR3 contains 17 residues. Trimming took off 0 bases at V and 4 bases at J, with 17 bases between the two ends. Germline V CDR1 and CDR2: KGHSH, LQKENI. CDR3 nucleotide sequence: TGTGCCAGCTCACCACCAACCTCGCTTACGGGGGCAGATACGCAGTATTTT. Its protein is CASSPPTSLTGADTQYF. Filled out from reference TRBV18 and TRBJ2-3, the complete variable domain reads NAGVMQNPRHLVRRRGQEARLRCSPMKGHSHVYWYRQLPEEGLKFMVYLQKENIIDESGMPKERFSAEFPKEGPSILRIQQVVRGDSAAYFCASSPPTSLTGADTQYFGPGTRLTVL.

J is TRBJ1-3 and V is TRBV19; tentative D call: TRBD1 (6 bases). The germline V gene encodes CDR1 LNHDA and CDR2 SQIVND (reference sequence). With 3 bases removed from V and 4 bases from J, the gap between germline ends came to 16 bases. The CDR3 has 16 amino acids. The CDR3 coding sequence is TGTGCCAGTAGTATGACCGTACAGGGTTTCGGAAACACCATATATTTT. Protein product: CASSMTVQGFGNTIYF. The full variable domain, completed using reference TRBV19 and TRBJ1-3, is DGGITQSPKYLFRKEGQNVTLSCEQNLNHDAMYWYRQDPGQGLRLIYYSQIVNDFQKGDIAEGYSVSREKKESFPLTVTSAQKNPTAFYLCASSMTVQGFGNTIYFGEGSWLTVV.

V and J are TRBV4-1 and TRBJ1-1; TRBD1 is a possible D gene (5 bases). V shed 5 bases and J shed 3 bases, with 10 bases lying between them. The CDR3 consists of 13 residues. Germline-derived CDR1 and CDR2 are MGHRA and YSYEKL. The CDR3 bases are TGCGCCAGCAGCTATAGGGGTGACACTGAAGCTTTCTTT. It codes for CASSYRGDTEAFF.

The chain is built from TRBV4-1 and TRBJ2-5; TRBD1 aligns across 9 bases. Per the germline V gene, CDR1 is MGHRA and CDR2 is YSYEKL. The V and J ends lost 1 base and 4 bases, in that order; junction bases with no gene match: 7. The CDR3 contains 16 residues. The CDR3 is CASSQVSWTGVETQYF. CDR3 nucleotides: TGCGCCAGCAGCCAAGTTAGCTGGACAGGGGTAGAGACCCAGTACTTC.

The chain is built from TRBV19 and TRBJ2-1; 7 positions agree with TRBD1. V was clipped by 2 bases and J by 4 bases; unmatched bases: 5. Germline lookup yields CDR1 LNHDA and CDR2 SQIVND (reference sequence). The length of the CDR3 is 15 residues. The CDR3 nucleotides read TGTGCCAGTAGTATAAGTGGGGACAGTTACAATGAGCAGTTCTTC. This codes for CASSISGDSYNEQFF.

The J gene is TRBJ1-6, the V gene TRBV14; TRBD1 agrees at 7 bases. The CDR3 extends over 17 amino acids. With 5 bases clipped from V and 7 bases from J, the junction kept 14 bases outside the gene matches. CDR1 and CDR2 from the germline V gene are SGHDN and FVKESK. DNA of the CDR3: TGTGCCAGCAGCTTAAAGAGAGGGGGCATTTTAAATTCACCCCTCCACTTT. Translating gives CASSLKRGGILNSPLHF.

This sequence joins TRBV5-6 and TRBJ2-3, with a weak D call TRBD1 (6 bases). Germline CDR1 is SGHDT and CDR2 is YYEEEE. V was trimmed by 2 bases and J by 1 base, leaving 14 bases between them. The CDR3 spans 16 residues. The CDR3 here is CASSLEWGQGTDTQYF. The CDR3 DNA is TGTGCCAGCAGCTTAGAGTGGGGACAAGGCACAGATACGCAGTATTTT.

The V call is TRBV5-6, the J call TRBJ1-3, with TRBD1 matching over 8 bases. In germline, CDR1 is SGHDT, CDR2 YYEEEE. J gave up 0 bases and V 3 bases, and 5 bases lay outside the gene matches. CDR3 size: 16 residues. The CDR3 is CASSYRDRSSGNTIYF. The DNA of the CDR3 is TGTGCCAGCAGCTACCGGGACAGGAGCTCTGGAAACACCATATATTTT.

The CDR3 DNA reads TGTGCCAGCAGCTCCAGCGGACCCTACGAGCAGTACTTC. This encodes CASSSSGPYEQYF. The chain is built from TRBV7-9 and TRBJ2-7, with a weak D call TRBD2 (5 bases). Between the trimmed V and J ends, which lost 4 bases and 2 bases, there was a span of 9 bases. This CDR3 is 13 amino acids long. Looked up from germline, CDR1 is SEHNR and CDR2 is FQNEAQ (reference sequence).

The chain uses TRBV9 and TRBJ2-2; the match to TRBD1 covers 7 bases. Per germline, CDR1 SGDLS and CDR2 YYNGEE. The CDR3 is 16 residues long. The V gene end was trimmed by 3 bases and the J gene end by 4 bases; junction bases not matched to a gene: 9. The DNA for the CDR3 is TGTGCCAGCAGCGCACCGGGACAGATGGGCACCGGGGAGCTGTTTTTT. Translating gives CASSAPGQMGTGELFF. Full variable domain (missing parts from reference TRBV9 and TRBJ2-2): DSGVTQTPKHLITATGQRVTLRCSPRSGDLSVYWYQQSLDQGLQFLIQYYNGEERAKGNILERFSAQQFPDLHSELNLSSLELGDSALYFCASSAPGQMGTGELFFGEGSRLTVL.